This TCR beta chain was documented in a study of shared clonotypes between healthy human individuals. Looked up from germline, CDR1 is LNHDA and CDR2 is SQIVND (reference sequence). Trimming cost V 4 bases and J 4 bases; bases outside gene matches: 7. The CDR3 is 16 amino acids. Using immunoSEQ multiplex PCR, the repertoire was profiled, and TCRdb retains in-frame clones only, with some absent. The table shows around 430,000 clones, with roughly 77% occurring only once. This receptor was identified in a woman aged 40 to 50 in good health. Some clones in this sample may be carry-over from other donors' samples. The chain couples TRBV19 to TRBJ1-2, with 12 bases matching TRBD1. Sequenced material: PBMCs. CDR3 nucleotides: TGTGCCAGTAGTAAGGGACAGGGGGCCGTCGGCTATGGCTACACCTTC. It specifies CASSKGQGAVGYGYTF.